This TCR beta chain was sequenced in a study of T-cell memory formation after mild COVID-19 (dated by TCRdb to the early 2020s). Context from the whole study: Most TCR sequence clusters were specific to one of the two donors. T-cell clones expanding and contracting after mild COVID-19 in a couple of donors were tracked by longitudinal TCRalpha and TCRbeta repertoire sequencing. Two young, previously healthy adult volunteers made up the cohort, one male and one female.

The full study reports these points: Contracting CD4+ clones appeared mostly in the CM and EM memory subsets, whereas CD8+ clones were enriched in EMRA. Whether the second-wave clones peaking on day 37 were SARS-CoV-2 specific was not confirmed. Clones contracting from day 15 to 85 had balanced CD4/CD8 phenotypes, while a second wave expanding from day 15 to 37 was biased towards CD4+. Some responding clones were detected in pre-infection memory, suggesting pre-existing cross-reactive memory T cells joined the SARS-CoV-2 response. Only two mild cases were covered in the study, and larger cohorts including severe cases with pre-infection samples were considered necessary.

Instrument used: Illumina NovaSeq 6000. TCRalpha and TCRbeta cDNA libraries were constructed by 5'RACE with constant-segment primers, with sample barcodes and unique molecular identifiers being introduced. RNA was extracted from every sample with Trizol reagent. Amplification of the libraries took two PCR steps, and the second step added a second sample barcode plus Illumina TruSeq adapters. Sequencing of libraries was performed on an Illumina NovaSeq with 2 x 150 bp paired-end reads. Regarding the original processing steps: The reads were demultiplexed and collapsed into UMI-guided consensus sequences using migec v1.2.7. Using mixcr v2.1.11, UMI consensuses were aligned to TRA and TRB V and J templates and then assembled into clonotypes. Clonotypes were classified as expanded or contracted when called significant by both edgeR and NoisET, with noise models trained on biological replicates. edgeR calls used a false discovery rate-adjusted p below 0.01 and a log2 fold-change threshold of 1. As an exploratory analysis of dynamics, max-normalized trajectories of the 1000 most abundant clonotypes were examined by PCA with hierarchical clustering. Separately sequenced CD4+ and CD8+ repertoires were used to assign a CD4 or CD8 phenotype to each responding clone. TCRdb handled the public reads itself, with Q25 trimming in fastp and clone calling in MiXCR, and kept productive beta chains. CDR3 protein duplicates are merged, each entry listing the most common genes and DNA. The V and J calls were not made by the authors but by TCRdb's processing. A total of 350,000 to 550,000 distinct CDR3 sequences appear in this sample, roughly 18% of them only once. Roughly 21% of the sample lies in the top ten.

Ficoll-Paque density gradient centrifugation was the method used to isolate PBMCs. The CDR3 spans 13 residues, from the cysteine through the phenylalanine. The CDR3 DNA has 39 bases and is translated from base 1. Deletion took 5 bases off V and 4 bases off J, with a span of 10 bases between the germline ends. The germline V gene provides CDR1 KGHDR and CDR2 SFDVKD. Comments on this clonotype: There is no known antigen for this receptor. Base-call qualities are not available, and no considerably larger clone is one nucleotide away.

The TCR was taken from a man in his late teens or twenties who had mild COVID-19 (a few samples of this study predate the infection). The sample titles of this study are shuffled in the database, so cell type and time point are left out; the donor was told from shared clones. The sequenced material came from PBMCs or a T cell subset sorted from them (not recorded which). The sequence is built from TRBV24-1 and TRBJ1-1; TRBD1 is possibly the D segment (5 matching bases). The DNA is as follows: TGTGCCACCAGTGCCGAGGGGCTCACTGAAGCTTTCTTT. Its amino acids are CATSAEGLTEAFF.